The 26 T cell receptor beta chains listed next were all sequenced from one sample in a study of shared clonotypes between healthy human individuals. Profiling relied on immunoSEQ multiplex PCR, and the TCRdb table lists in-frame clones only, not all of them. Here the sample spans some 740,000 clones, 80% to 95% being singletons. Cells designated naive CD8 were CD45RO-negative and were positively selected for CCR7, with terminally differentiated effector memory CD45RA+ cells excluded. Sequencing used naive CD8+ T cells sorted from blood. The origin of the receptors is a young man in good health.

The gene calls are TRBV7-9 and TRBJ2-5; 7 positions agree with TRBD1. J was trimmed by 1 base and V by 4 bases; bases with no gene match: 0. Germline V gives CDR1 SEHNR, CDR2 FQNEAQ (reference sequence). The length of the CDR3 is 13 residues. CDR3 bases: TGTGCCAGCAGCTGGGACAGCCAAGAGACCCAGTACTTC. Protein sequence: CASSWDSQETQYF.

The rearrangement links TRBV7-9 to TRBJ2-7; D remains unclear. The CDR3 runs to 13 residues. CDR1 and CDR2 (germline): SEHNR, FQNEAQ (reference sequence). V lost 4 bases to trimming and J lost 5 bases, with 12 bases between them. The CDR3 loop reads CASSSLQLHEQYF. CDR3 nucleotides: TGTGCCAGCAGCTCGCTACAGCTTCACGAGCAGTACTTC. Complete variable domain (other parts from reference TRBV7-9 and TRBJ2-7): DTGVSQNPRHKITKRGQNVTFRCDPISEHNRLYWYRQTLGQGPEFLTYFQNEAQLEKSRLLSDRFSAERPKGSFSTLEIQRTEQGDSAMYLCASSSLQLHEQYFGPGTRLTVT.

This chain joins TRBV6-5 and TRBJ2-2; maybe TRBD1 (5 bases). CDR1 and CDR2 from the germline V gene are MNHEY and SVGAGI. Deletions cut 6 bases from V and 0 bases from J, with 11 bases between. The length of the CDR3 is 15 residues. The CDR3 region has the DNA TGTGCCAGCAGAGCTACGACAGCGAACACCGGGGAGCTGTTTTTT. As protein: CASRATTANTGELFF.

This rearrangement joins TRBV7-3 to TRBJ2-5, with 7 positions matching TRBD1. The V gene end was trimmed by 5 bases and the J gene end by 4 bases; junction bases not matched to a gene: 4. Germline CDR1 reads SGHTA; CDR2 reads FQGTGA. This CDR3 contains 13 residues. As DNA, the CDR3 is TGTGCCAGCAGCCACCCAGGGGGAGAGACCCAGTACTTC. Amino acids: CASSHPGGETQYF.

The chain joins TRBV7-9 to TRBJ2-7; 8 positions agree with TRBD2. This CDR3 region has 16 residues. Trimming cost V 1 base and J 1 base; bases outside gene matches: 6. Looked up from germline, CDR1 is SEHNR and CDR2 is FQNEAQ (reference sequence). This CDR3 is CASSLVGVAGSYEQYF. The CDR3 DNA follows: TGTGCCAGCAGCTTAGTCGGGGTAGCGGGATCCTACGAGCAGTACTTC.

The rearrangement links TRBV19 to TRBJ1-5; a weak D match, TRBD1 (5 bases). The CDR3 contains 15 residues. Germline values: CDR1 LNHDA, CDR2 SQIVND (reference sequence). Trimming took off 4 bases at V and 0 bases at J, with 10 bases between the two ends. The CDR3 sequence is CASSTGFYSNQPQHF. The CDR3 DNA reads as TGTGCCAGTAGTACAGGGTTTTATAGCAATCAGCCCCAGCATTTT.

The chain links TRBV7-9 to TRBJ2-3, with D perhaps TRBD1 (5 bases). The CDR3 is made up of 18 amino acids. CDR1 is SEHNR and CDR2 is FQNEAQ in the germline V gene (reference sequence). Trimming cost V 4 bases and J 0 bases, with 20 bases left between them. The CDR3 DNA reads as TGTGCCAGCAGCTCACTCCCATCGACAGAGAATAGCACAGATACGCAGTATTTT. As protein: CASSSLPSTENSTDTQYF.

The CDR3 here is CATSKGLGGLEKLFF. Written as DNA, the CDR3 is TGTGCCACCAGCAAAGGACTGGGGGGGCTTGAAAAACTGTTTTTT. The chain couples TRBV15 to TRBJ1-4; D perhaps matches TRBD1 (6 bases). The CDR3 covers 15 residues. V lost 4 bases and J 7 bases, leaving 16 bases between the germline ends. Germline CDR1 LNHNV, CDR2 YYDKDF (reference sequence).

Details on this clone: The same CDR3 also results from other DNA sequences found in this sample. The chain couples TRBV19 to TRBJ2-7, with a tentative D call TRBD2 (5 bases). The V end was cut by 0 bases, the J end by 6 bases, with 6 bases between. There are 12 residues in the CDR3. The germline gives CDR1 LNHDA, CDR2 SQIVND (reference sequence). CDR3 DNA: TGTGCCAGTAGTATAGATCGGGGCGAGCAGTACTTC. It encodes CASSIDRGEQYF.

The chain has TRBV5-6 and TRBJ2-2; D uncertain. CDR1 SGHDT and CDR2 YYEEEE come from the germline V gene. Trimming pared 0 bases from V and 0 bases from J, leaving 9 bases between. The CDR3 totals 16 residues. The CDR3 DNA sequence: TGTGCCAGCAGCTTGGGATGGGATACGAACACCGGGGAGCTGTTTTTT. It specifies CASSLGWDTNTGELFF.

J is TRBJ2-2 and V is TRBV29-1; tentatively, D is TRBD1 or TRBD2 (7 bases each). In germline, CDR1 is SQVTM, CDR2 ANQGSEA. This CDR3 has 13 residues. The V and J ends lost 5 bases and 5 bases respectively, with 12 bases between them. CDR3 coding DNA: TGCAGCGTTCAGGGGGAGGGGACCGGGGAGCTGTTTTTT. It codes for CSVQGEGTGELFF.

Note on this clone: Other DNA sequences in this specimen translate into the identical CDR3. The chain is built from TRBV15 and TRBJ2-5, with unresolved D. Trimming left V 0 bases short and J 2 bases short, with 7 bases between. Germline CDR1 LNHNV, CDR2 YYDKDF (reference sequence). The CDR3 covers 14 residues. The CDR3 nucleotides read TGTGCCACCAGCAGAGATGGTGTTCAAGAGACCCAGTACTTC. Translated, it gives CATSRDGVQETQYF.

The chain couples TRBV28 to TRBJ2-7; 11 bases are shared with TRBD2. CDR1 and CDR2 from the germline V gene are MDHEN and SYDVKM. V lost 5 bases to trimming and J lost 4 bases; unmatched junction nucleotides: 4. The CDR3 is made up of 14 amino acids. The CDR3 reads CASSMRTSGYEQYF. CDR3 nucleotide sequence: TGTGCCAGCAGTATGCGGACTAGCGGGTACGAGCAGTACTTC. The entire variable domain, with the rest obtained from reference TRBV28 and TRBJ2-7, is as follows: DVKVTQSSRYLVKRTGEKVFLECVQDMDHENMFWYRQDPGLGLRLIYFSYDVKMKEKGDIPEGYSVSREKKERFSLILESASTNQTSMYLCASSMRTSGYEQYFGPGTRLTVT.

CDR3 sequence: CSVEDWGQETQYF. The CDR3 nucleotides read TGCAGCGTTGAAGATTGGGGACAAGAGACCCAGTACTTC. V usage is TRBV29-1 and J usage is TRBJ2-5; D not resolved. The CDR3 spans 13 residues. Deletions cut 0 bases from V and 2 bases from J, with 7 bases between. CDR1 is SQVTM and CDR2 is ANQGSEA in the germline V gene.

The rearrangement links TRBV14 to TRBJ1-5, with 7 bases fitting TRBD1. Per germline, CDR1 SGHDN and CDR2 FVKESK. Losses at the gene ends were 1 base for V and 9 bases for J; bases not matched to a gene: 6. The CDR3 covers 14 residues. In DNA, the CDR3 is TGTGCCAGCAGCCAAGGAGGGGGCGGACGGCCCCAGCATTTT. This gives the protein CASSQGGGGRPQHF.

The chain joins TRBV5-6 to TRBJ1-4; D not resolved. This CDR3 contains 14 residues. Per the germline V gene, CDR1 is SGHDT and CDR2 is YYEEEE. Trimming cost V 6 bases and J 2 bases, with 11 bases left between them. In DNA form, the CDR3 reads TGTGCCAGCACGATCGGCGGGACTAATGAAAAACTGTTTTTT. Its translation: CASTIGGTNEKLFF.

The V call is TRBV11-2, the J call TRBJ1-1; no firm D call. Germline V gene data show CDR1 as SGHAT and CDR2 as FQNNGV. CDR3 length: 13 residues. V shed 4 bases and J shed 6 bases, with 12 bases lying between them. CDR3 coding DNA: TGTGCCAGCAGCTCGGGCCGGATGTCTGAAGCTTTCTTT. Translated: CASSSGRMSEAFF. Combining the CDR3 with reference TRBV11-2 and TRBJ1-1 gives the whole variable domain EAGVAQSPRYKIIEKRQSVAFWCNPISGHATLYWYQQILGQGPKLLIQFQNNGVVDDSQLPKDRFSAERLKGVDSTLKIQPAKLEDSAVYLCASSSGRMSEAFFGQGTRLTVV.

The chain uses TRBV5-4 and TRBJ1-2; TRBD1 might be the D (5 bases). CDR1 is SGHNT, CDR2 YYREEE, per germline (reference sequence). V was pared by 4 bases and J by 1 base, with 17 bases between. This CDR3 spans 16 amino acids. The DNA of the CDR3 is TGTGCCAGCAGCCGTGACCTGGGGGACGGTAACTATGGCTACACCTTC. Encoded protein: CASSRDLGDGNYGYTF.

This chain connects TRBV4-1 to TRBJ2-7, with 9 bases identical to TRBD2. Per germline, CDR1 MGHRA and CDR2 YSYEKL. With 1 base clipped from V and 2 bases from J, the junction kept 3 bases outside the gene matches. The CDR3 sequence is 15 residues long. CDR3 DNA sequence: TGCGCCAGCAGCCAAGCGACTAGCGGCGCCTACGAGCAGTACTTC. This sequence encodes CASSQATSGAYEQYF.

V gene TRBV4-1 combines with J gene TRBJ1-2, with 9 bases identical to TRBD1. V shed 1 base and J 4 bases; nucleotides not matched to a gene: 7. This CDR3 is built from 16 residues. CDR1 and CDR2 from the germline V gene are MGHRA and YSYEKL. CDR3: CASSQVPDRGGYGYTF. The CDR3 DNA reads TGCGCCAGCAGCCAAGTCCCGGACAGGGGCGGCTATGGCTACACCTTC.

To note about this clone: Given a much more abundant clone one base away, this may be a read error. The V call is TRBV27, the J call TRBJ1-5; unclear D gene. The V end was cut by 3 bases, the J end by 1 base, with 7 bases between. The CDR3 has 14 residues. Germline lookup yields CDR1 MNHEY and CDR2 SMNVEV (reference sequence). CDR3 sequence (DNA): TGTGCCAGCAGTTTCGGAGTGAGCAATCAGCCCCAGCATTTT. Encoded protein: CASSFGVSNQPQHF.

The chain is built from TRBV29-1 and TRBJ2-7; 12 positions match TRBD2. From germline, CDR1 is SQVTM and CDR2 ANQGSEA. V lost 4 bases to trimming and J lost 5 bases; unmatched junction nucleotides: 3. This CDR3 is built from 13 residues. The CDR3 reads CSVAGLAGNEQYF. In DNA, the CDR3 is TGCAGCGTTGCCGGACTAGCGGGAAACGAGCAGTACTTC.

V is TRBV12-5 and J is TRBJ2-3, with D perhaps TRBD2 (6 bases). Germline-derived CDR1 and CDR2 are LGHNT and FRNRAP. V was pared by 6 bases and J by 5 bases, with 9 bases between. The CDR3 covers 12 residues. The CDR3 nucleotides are TGTGCTAGTGGGCGGGGTGGAGATACGCAGTATTTT. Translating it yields CASGRGGDTQYF.

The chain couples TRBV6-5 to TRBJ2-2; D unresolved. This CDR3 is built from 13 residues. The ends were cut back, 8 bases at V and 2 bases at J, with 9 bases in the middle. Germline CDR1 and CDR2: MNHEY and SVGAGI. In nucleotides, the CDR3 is TGTGCCAGCTTCGGCCCTAACACCGGGGAGCTGTTTTTT. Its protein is CASFGPNTGELFF.

The CDR3 DNA reads as TGCGCCAGCAGCTTAGGGAGCGGGGAGACCCAGTACTTC. Its translation is CASSLGSGETQYF. V is TRBV5-1 and J is TRBJ2-5, with a weak D call TRBD2 (6 bases). V was clipped by 2 bases and J by 5 bases, with 10 bases between them. The CDR3 runs 13 residues. CDR1 and CDR2 from the germline V gene are SGHRS and YFSETQ.

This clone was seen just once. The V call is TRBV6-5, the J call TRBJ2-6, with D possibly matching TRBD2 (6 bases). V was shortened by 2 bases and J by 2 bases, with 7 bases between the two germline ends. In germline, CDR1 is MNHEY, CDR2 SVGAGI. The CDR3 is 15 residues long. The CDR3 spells CASSYGGTGANVLTF. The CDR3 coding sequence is TGTGCCAGCAGTTACGGCGGGACTGGGGCCAACGTCCTGACTTTC.